Listed below are T cell receptor beta chains from one sample, sequenced in a study of Graves' ophthalmopathy and Graves' hyperthyroidism. MiXCR, run by TCRdb on the multiplex PCR reads, gives a single entry per CDR3 protein. Altogether over a million distinct CDR3 sequences are present, less than 45% being singletons, with the ten largest covering 11%. The sample consisted of peripheral blood or thyroid tissue (not recorded which). The origin of the receptors is an adult man with Graves' hyperthyroidism. Both conserved end residues are part of each CDR3. Part of the rows lack a size; the others show once, few, many or a class for expanded clones.

j_gene | v_gene | abundance | len | CDR3aa
TRBJ2-5 | TRBV5-1 | few | 16 | CASSVGLVWLGETQYF
TRBJ1-2 | TRBV27 | few | 11 | CASGAGQGYTF
TRBJ2-2 | TRBV7-9 | many | 16 | CASSLVQGANTGELFF
TRBJ1-2 | TRBV9 | many | 15 | CASSVDEGPRYGYTF
TRBJ2-5 | TRBV29-1 | many | 14 | CSLSTSGRRETQYF
TRBJ1-5 | TRBV2 | - | 15 | CASVDRTGGNQPQHF
TRBJ1-3 | TRBV12-3/TRBV12-4 | - | 14 | CASRVGFSGNTIYF
TRBJ1-2 | TRBV27 | few | 15 | CASRQADRVNYGYTF
TRBJ2-7 | TRBV2 | - | 14 | CASSGETGVYEQYF
TRBJ1-6 | TRBV6-5 | many | 15 | CASRSHGGPNSPLHF
TRBJ2-5 | TRBV19 | - | 12 | CASGEGNQPQYF
TRBJ1-1 | TRBV12-3/TRBV12-4 | - | 15 | CASSLTPAGDTEAFF
TRBJ2-5 | TRBV5-4 | - | 16 | CASSLGGQVLAETQYF
TRBJ2-6 | TRBV29-1 | many | 16 | CSVGRTDASGANVLTF
TRBJ1-2 | TRBV10-3 | once | 16 | CAISDLRQGGNYGYTF
TRBJ1-3 | TRBV5-4 | - | 13 | CASSEEIGNTIYF
TRBJ2-7 | TRBV9 | few | 15 | CASSVGGTSGYEQYF